The 27 T cell receptor beta chains reported below all come from one sample, sequenced in a study of OX40 agonist ivuxolimab in advanced cancers. Profiled with immunoSEQ multiplex PCR; TCRdb holds only in-frame clones, not every one. Among 45,000 to 50,000 clones, roughly 93% were seen once, and the ten largest hold around 19%. The specimen comprised CD4+ or CD8+ T cells sorted from blood, sampled in a trial of the OX40 agonist ivuxolimab. The receptor source for this set is an adult with an advanced solid tumor such as melanoma, head and neck, liver or kidney cancer.

V and J are TRBV5-6 and TRBJ2-1, with D possibly being TRBD1 or TRBD2 (5 bases each). V gave up 4 bases and J gave up 4 bases, with 12 bases separating them. This CDR3 is built from 14 residues. Germline V gene lookup returns CDR1 SGHDT and CDR2 YYEEEE. The CDR3 loop reads CASSLRDEYNEQFF. The CDR3 coding sequence is TGTGCCAGCAGCCTCCGGGACGAATACAATGAGCAGTTCTTC.

The J gene is TRBJ2-3, the V gene TRBV7-9, with TRBD1 matching 7 bases. Trimming removed 4 bases from V and 4 bases from J; junction bases left unmatched: 14. CDR3 size: 17 residues. The germline V gene has CDR1 SEHNR and CDR2 FQNEAQ (reference sequence). CDR3 sequence: CASSSGGHPDGADTQYF. CDR3 DNA: TGTGCCAGCAGCTCAGGGGGTCACCCCGATGGGGCAGATACGCAGTATTTT.

The chain carries TRBV29-1 and TRBJ1-2; 9 bases match TRBD1. The CDR3 is 15 residues long. V dropped 0 bases and J dropped 1; count of bases not matched to a gene: 3. Germline CDR1 and CDR2: SQVTM and ANQGSEA. This chain's CDR3 is CSVEDSTGGNYGYTF. The CDR3 DNA is TGCAGCGTTGAAGATTCGACAGGGGGTAACTATGGCTACACCTTC.

This chain joins TRBV13 and TRBJ1-1; D uncertain. Germline V CDR1 and CDR2: PRHDT, FYEKMQ (reference sequence). Deletions cut 0 bases from V and 11 bases from J, with 10 bases between. The CDR3 runs 12 residues. In DNA form, the CDR3 reads TGTGCCAGCAGCTTAGGTCTCATGGGGGCTTTCTTT. Protein: CASSLGLMGAFF.

The chain uses TRBV15 and TRBJ1-4; D gene uncertain. Trimming took off 0 bases at V and 8 bases at J, with 13 bases between the two ends. CDR1 LNHNV and CDR2 YYDKDF come from the germline V gene (reference sequence). The CDR3 consists of 15 residues. The CDR3 sequence is CATSRDRRVREKLFF. The DNA for the CDR3 is TGTGCCACCAGCAGAGATAGGAGGGTTCGGGAAAAACTGTTTTTT.

To note about this clone: This specimen includes other DNA sequences encoding the same CDR3. This chain joins TRBV11-2 and TRBJ2-3; possibly TRBD2 for D (5 bases). CDR1 is SGHAT and CDR2 is FQNNGV in the germline V gene. CDR3 length equals 15 residues. The ends were cut back, 3 bases at V and 0 bases at J, with 10 bases in the middle. CDR3 sequence reads: CASSFLAHSTDTQYF. The CDR3 DNA reads as TGTGCCAGCAGCTTTTTAGCGCATAGCACAGATACGCAGTATTTT.

The chain is built from TRBV15 and TRBJ2-1; D is ambiguous. Germline V gives CDR1 LNHNV, CDR2 YYDKDF (reference sequence). The CDR3 length is 12 residues. V lost 1 base, J lost 9 bases, and 7 bases lay in between. CDR3 DNA: TGTGCCACCAGCAGAGGAATCAGTGAGCAGTTCTTC. It yields the protein CATSRGISEQFF.

This clone has just one count. The chain links TRBV9 to TRBJ1-2, with TRBD1 matching over 8 bases. This CDR3 region has 14 residues. V shed 5 bases, J shed 5 bases, and the junction held 8 bases outside the gene matches. CDR1 and CDR2 from the germline V gene are SGDLS and YYNGEE. The CDR3 region is CASRDGQGPYGYTF. DNA for the CDR3: TGTGCCAGCAGGGATGGACAGGGACCTTATGGCTACACCTTC.

The chain links TRBV7-9 to TRBJ2-5; 7 bases line up with TRBD2. There are 11 residues in the CDR3. Unmatched junction bases numbered 2, after V lost 6 bases and J lost 7 bases. Germline V gene data show CDR1 as SEHNR and CDR2 as FQNEAQ (reference sequence). In DNA form, the CDR3 reads TGTGCCAGCAGTTCGGGAGGGACCCAGTACTTC. This encodes CASSSGGTQYF. Drawing the rest from reference TRBV7-9 and TRBJ2-5, the complete variable domain is DTGVSQNPRHKITKRGQNVTFRCDPISEHNRLYWYRQTLGQGPEFLTYFQNEAQLEKSRLLSDRFSAERPKGSFSTLEIQRTEQGDSAMYLCASSSGGTQYFGPGTRLLVL.

The chain joins TRBV9 to TRBJ1-2; possibly TRBD1 for D (5 bases). V lost 5 bases and J 5 bases, leaving 7 bases between the germline ends. CDR1 and CDR2 from the germline V gene are SGDLS and YYNGEE. This CDR3 is 11 amino acids long. CDR3 DNA: TGTGCCAGCAGAGGGGCGTATGGCTACACCTTC. Residues: CASRGAYGYTF.

V usage is TRBV9 and J usage is TRBJ2-7, with 7 bases identical to TRBD1. The CDR3 has 14 amino acids. Germline assignment: CDR1 SGDLS and CDR2 YYNGEE. V trimming: 2 bases; J trimming: 4 bases; junction bases outside the gene matches: 6. The CDR3 loop is CASSVVPTGYEQYF. The CDR3 region has the DNA TGTGCCAGCAGCGTTGTACCGACAGGGTACGAGCAGTACTTC.

The rearrangement joins TRBV7-8 to TRBJ1-5, with 11 positions matching TRBD1. V shed 5 bases, J shed 7 bases, and the junction held 4 bases outside the gene matches. Germline loops: CDR1 SGHVS, CDR2 FQNEAQ. This CDR3 is 14 amino acids long. The CDR3 region is CASSPGQGAQPQHF. CDR3 nucleotide sequence: TGTGCCAGCAGCCCCGGACAGGGGGCACAGCCCCAGCATTTT.

The sample holds a few counts of this clone. This sequence joins TRBV7-8 and TRBJ2-1; 11 nucleotides agree with TRBD1. This CDR3 region has 17 residues. The germline CDR1 and CDR2 sequences are SGHVS and FQNEAQ. V shed 5 bases, J shed 1 base, and the junction held 7 bases outside the gene matches. In nucleotides, the CDR3 is TGTGCCAGCAGCCCCGGACAGGGGGCTTTTTCCTACAATGAGCAGTTCTTC. Protein product: CASSPGQGAFSYNEQFF. The full variable domain, in which reference TRBV7-8 and TRBJ2-1 provide the parts outside the CDR3, is GAGVSQSPRYKVAKRGQDVALRCDPISGHVSLFWYQQALGQGPEFLTYFQNEAQLDKSGLPSDRFFAERPEGSVSTLKIQRTQQEDSAVYLCASSPGQGAFSYNEQFFGPGTRLTVL.

This chain joins TRBV20-1 and TRBJ2-2; D unresolved. This CDR3 spans 11 amino acids. Trimming took 4 bases from V and 5 from J, leaving 5 bases between them. Germline V gene sequence: CDR1 DFQATT, CDR2 SNEGSKA (reference sequence). DNA of the CDR3: TGCAGTGCTAAGGGTACCGGGGAGCTGTTTTTT. Residues: CSAKGTGELFF.

This chain uses TRBV19 with TRBJ2-7; no firm D call. Per the germline V gene, CDR1 is LNHDA and CDR2 is SQIVND (reference sequence). The CDR3 totals 15 residues. V lost 1 base to trimming and J lost 1 base, with 11 bases between them. CDR3 DNA sequence: TGTGCCAGTAGTATAGTTGGTGTGTTATCCTACGAGCAGTACTTC. Protein: CASSIVGVLSYEQYF. The full variable domain, its missing parts supplied by reference TRBV19 and TRBJ2-7, is DGGITQSPKYLFRKEGQNVTLSCEQNLNHDAMYWYRQDPGQGLRLIYYSQIVNDFQKGDIAEGYSVSREKKESFPLTVTSAQKNPTAFYLCASSIVGVLSYEQYFGPGTRLTVT.

This chain connects TRBV27 to TRBJ2-7; 9 bases fit TRBD2. V was pared by 7 bases and J by 2 bases, with 9 bases of the junction left unmatched. CDR1 is MNHEY and CDR2 is SMNVEV in the germline V gene (reference sequence). The CDR3 has 15 amino acids. For the CDR3, the DNA is TGTGCCAGCACGGGCAGCGGCGGGAGGGCCTACGAGCAGTACTTC. Its translation: CASTGSGGRAYEQYF.

The rearrangement joins TRBV4-1 to TRBJ2-3, with D possibly TRBD1 on 6 matching bases. V lost 6 bases, J lost 2 bases, and 9 bases lay in between. CDR3 length: 13 residues. Germline CDR1 reads MGHRA; CDR2 reads YSYEKL. CDR3 DNA: TGCGCCAGCAGGGGACAACTCACAGATACGCAGTATTTT. Amino acid sequence: CASRGQLTDTQYF.

The chain employs TRBV6-6 and TRBJ2-1, with D tentatively TRBD2 (5 bases). Germline V gives CDR1 MNHNY, CDR2 SVGAGI (reference sequence). Trimming removed 0 bases at V and 12 bases at J, with 15 bases between. The CDR3 is 14 residues long. CDR3 in DNA: TGTGCCAGCAGTTACTCGAATCGGGGAACGACGCAGTTCTTC. Its protein is CASSYSNRGTTQFF.

The chain employs TRBV7-9 and TRBJ1-2; D might be TRBD1 (6 bases). V was pared by 5 bases and J by 7 bases, with 20 bases between. The CDR3 contains 15 residues. Germline loops: CDR1 SEHNR, CDR2 FQNEAQ (reference sequence). The CDR3 loop is CASSTSRGAGAGYTF. The CDR3 nucleotides are TGTGCCAGCAGCACTAGTAGGGGGGCCGGGGCTGGCTACACCTTC.

The chain is built from TRBV19 and TRBJ2-7; 7 nucleotides align to TRBD1. The germline V gene encodes CDR1 LNHDA and CDR2 SQIVND (reference sequence). This CDR3 has 13 residues. V shed 9 bases, J shed 1 base, and the junction held 6 bases outside the gene matches. The CDR3 nucleotides are TGTGCCAGCCGGGACAGTGGTTCCTACGAGCAGTACTTC. This translates into CASRDSGSYEQYF. Using reference TRBV19 and TRBJ2-7 for the parts outside the CDR3, the full variable domain is DGGITQSPKYLFRKEGQNVTLSCEQNLNHDAMYWYRQDPGQGLRLIYYSQIVNDFQKGDIAEGYSVSREKKESFPLTVTSAQKNPTAFYLCASRDSGSYEQYFGPGTRLTVT.

The chain has TRBV5-1 and TRBJ1-2; the D gene is possibly TRBD1 (6 bases). Germline assignment: CDR1 SGHRS and CDR2 YFSETQ. The CDR3 contains 14 residues. Trimming shortened V by 5 bases and J by 8 bases, and 19 bases separated the two germline ends. CDR3 sequence (DNA): TGCGCCAGCAGTCCGACCCTAGGGGGGAAAGGCTACACCTTC. It translates to CASSPTLGGKGYTF.

In the case of this clone: The junction differs from germline at one of its ends, possibly a read error. The V and J genes are TRBV6-1 and TRBJ1-1; no firm D call. The CDR3 runs 14 residues. Per the germline V gene, CDR1 is MNHNS and CDR2 is SASEGT. DNA for the CDR3: TGTGCCACCAGTCTGATGGCGGTGGGGACTGAAGCTTTCTTT. Protein sequence: CATSLMAVGTEAFF.

The chain employs TRBV7-8 and TRBJ2-7; D is undetermined. Germline CDR1 and CDR2: SGHVS and FQNEAQ. Trimming took off 2 bases at V and 5 bases at J, with 7 bases between the two ends. The CDR3 has 12 amino acids. As DNA, the CDR3 is TGTGCCAGCAGCTTATCGACGGACGAGCAGTACTTC. Its translation is CASSLSTDEQYF.

This chain uses TRBV7-3 with TRBJ2-1, with TRBD2 matching over 7 bases. Per the germline V gene, CDR1 is SGHTA and CDR2 is FQGTGA. The CDR3 is 16 amino acids. The V segment lost 1 base and the J segment 4 bases; nucleotides outside the gene matches: 7. The CDR3 sequence: CASSLRLAGRYNEQFF. In DNA, the CDR3 is TGTGCCAGCAGCTTAAGGTTAGCGGGCCGTTACAATGAGCAGTTCTTC. Filled out from reference TRBV7-3 and TRBJ2-1, the complete variable domain reads GAGVSQTPSNKVTEKGKYVELRCDPISGHTALYWYRQSLGQGPEFLIYFQGTGAADDSGLPNDRFFAVRPEGSVSTLKIQRTERGDSAVYLCASSLRLAGRYNEQFFGPGTRLTVL.

A single count supports this clone. V and J are TRBV6-1 and TRBJ1-5; D gene uncertain. CDR1 MNHNS and CDR2 SASEGT come from the germline V gene. V lost 6 bases, J lost 3 bases, and 15 bases lay in between. The CDR3 runs 15 residues. The CDR3: CASSAGNPPNQPQHF. The DNA for the CDR3 is TGTGCCAGCAGCGCCGGAAATCCACCCAATCAGCCCCAGCATTTT.

The chain uses TRBV7-2 and TRBJ2-3, with 9 bases lining up with TRBD2. Germline V lookup: CDR1 SGHTA, CDR2 FQGNSA. After removal of 7 bases from V and 5 bases from J, the junction contained 16 bases not matched to a gene. The CDR3 sequence is 17 residues long. The CDR3 DNA sequence: TGTGCCAGCAACCTATGGGGGCGGGAGGGCCCAGGAGATACGCAGTATTTT. It is translated as CASNLWGREGPGDTQYF. The whole variable domain, filled in from reference TRBV7-2 and TRBJ2-3, reads GAGVSQSPSNKVTEKGKDVELRCDPISGHTALYWYRQSLGQGLEFLIYFQGNSAPDKSGLPSDRFSAERTGGSVSTLTIQRTQQEDSAVYLCASNLWGREGPGDTQYFGPGTRLTVL.

This clone has a single count. The chain employs TRBV4-1 and TRBJ2-7; TRBD2 agrees at 10 bases. CDR1 and CDR2 from the germline V gene are MGHRA and YSYEKL. CDR3 length: 15 residues. The junction had 2 bases not matched to a gene; V was cut back by 3 bases and J by 0 bases. DNA of the CDR3: TGCGCCAGCAGCCACTCTAGCGGGAGCTCCTACGAGCAGTACTTC. Its protein product is CASSHSSGSSYEQYF.